This T cell receptor (beta chain) was found in a study of T cells in narcolepsy. Study summary: Healthy controls were enrolled alongside patients with narcolepsy type 1 or type 2. Study conclusions and caveats: Blood of same and different patients, but not healthy controls, reportedly held recurring autoreactive clonotypes. Some memory CD4+ repertoires had no autoreactive clone sequences. HCRT-specific and TRIB2-specific autoreactive clonotypes appeared among same-patient CSF and blood CD4+ clonotypes.

The ends lost 4 bases at V and 0 bases at J; junction bases unmatched: 5. The CDR3 has 16 residues. Germline CDR1 and CDR2: SGHDT and YYEEEE. In the case of this clone: Its antigen is undetermined.

Sequencing was performed with immunoSEQ multiplex PCR; in TCRdb, only in-frame clones are kept and a portion is missing. This table holds 27,000 or so clones, 86% found once. This receptor was identified in a human donor with narcolepsy. This chain joins TRBV5-6 and TRBJ1-1; 11 nucleotides agree with TRBD1. Source material: CD45RA- memory CD4+ T cells from PBMCs. CDR3 coding DNA: TGTGCCAGCAGCCCGTGGACAGGGGGCTTGAACACTGAAGCTTTCTTT. Translating gives CASSPWTGGLNTEAFF.